The entry that follows covers one T cell receptor beta chain sequence. The antigen is unknown. Profiling relied on immunoSEQ multiplex PCR, and the TCRdb table lists in-frame clones only, not all of them. This table holds tens of thousands of clones, about 85% found once. The data were taken from a study of OX40 agonist ivuxolimab in advanced cancers. The study, taken as a whole, reports: Some patients without response likewise showed low normalized clonal expansion. Among the lowest peripheral clonal expansion occurred in 0.1-3.0 mg/kg partial responders.

This receptor was identified in an adult with an advanced solid tumor such as melanoma, head and neck, liver or kidney cancer. The specimen comprised CD4+ or CD8+ T cells sorted from blood, sampled in a trial of the OX40 agonist ivuxolimab.

CDR3 sequence: CAISETGASYEQYF. CDR3 DNA sequence: TGTGCCATCAGTGAGACCGGGGCATCCTACGAGCAGTACTTC. The chain is built from TRBV10-3 and TRBJ2-7; tentatively, D is TRBD1 or TRBD2 (5 bases each). The CDR3 covers 14 residues. Trimming removed 2 bases at V and 1 base at J, with 9 bases between. The germline V gene has CDR1 ENHRY and CDR2 SYGVKD.